These 27 T cell receptor beta chains were all obtained from the same sample, sequenced in a study of T cells after yellow fever vaccination. TCRdb processed the 5' RACE reads anew with MiXCR; each CDR3 protein has one entry. The sample contains around 550,000 distinct CDR3 sequences, 15% to 20% of which appear only once. Sequenced here: PBMCs, sampled 15 days after the yellow fever booster vaccination. These receptors all come from a man younger than 45 who received the YFV17D yellow fever vaccine.

The chain uses TRBV14 and TRBJ2-1; D might be TRBD1 (6 bases). CDR1 and CDR2 (germline): SGHDN, FVKESK. This CDR3 comprises 15 residues. V lost 4 bases, J lost 9 bases, and 19 bases lay in between. The CDR3 DNA is TGTGCCAGCAGCCTCCGGGACAACGTTGACACTGAGCAGTTCTTC. Protein: CASSLRDNVDTEQFF. Filled out from reference TRBV14 and TRBJ2-1, the complete variable domain reads EAGVTQFPSHSVIEKGQTVTLRCDPISGHDNLYWYRRVMGKEIKFLLHFVKESKQDESGMPNNRFLAERTGGTYSTLKVQPAELEDSGVYFCASSLRDNVDTEQFFGPGTRLTVL.

The chain recombines TRBV9 with TRBJ2-7, with 10 bases identical to TRBD2. CDR3 length: 15 amino acids. Germline V gives CDR1 SGDLS, CDR2 YYNGEE. V lost 3 bases to trimming and J lost 2 bases; unmatched junction nucleotides: 5. CDR3 coding DNA: TGTGCCAGCAGCGCCGGGACTAGCGTTACCTACGAGCAGTACTTC. Amino acids: CASSAGTSVTYEQYF. Variable domain in full (rest from reference TRBV9 and TRBJ2-7): DSGVTQTPKHLITATGQRVTLRCSPRSGDLSVYWYQQSLDQGLQFLIQYYNGEERAKGNILERFSAQQFPDLHSELNLSSLELGDSALYFCASSAGTSVTYEQYFGPGTRLTVT.

The rearrangement joins TRBV7-2 to TRBJ2-5, with a weak D call TRBD2 (6 bases). The CDR3 consists of 17 residues. Looked up from germline, CDR1 is SGHTA and CDR2 is FQGNSA. V shed 3 bases and J shed 5 bases, with 22 bases lying between them. The CDR3 is CASSLEALASWGETQYF. The CDR3 region has the DNA TGTGCCAGCAGCTTGGAAGCCCTAGCGTCGTGGGGTGAGACCCAGTACTTC.

The rearrangement joins TRBV5-1 to TRBJ2-7; 9 nucleotides match TRBD2. V was pared by 0 bases and J by 7 bases, with 8 bases of the junction left unmatched. The CDR3 is 15 amino acids. Germline V gene sequence: CDR1 SGHRS, CDR2 YFSETQ. In DNA, the CDR3 is TGCGCCAGCAGCTTGGGACTAGCGGAGGACTGGGAGCAGTACTTC. This gives the protein CASSLGLAEDWEQYF.

This clonotype has just a few counts. CDR3 nucleotides: TGTGCCATCAGTGCTAGTCAGCAAGAGACCCAGTACTTC. This sequence encodes CAISASQQETQYF. The genes are TRBV10-3 and TRBJ2-5; D not resolved. The CDR3 consists of 13 residues. V was pared by 4 bases and J by 2 bases, with 8 bases between. CDR1 and CDR2 (germline): ENHRY, SYGVKD.

The chain couples TRBV6-6 to TRBJ2-7; 7 nucleotides match TRBD1. The ends lost 8 bases at V and 2 bases at J; junction bases unmatched: 3. Looked up from germline, CDR1 is MNHNY and CDR2 is SVGAGI (reference sequence). This CDR3 has 12 amino acids. CDR3 nucleotides: TGTGCCAGCGGGGACAGCCCCTACGAGCAGTACTTC. It specifies CASGDSPYEQYF.

This chain connects TRBV7-9 to TRBJ2-7, with TRBD2 identical over 7 bases. Losses at the gene ends were 8 bases for V and 5 bases for J; bases not matched to a gene: 6. Germline CDR1 SEHNR, CDR2 FQNEAQ (reference sequence). The length of the CDR3 is 12 residues. CDR3 in DNA: TGTGCCAGCGGGCGGGAGCGCGACGAGCAGTACTTC. It is translated as CASGRERDEQYF. Full variable domain (remainder filled in from reference TRBV7-9 and TRBJ2-7): DTGVSQNPRHKITKRGQNVTFRCDPISEHNRLYWYRQTLGQGPEFLTYFQNEAQLEKSRLLSDRFSAERPKGSFSTLEIQRTEQGDSAMYLCASGRERDEQYFGPGTRLTVT.

A few counts support this clonotype. The rearrangement uses TRBV20-1 and TRBJ2-2; D unclear. V lost 2 bases to trimming and J lost 6 bases, with 13 bases between them. The CDR3 runs to 14 residues. The germline V gene encodes CDR1 DFQATT and CDR2 SNEGSKA (reference sequence). The CDR3 nucleotides read TGCAGTGCTAGACGTAGGGTTGACGCCGGGGAGCTGTTTTTT. It specifies CSARRRVDAGELFF.

Comment on this clonotype: A read error may produce the germline difference seen at one junction end. The rearrangement uses TRBV20-1 and TRBJ2-7; 10 bases fit TRBD2. This CDR3 contains 12 residues. Germline V lookup: CDR1 DFQATT, CDR2 SNEGSKA (reference sequence). This CDR3 reads CSARAPGGTSAF. The CDR3 DNA sequence: TGCAGTGCTAGAGCCCCCGGTGGGACTAGCGCATTC.

Only a few counts were recorded for this clonotype. J is TRBJ2-5 and V is TRBV5-6; D could derive from TRBD1 or TRBD2 (6 bases each). The CDR3 sequence is 16 residues long. V lost 0 bases and J lost 6, with 18 bases in between. The germline V gene encodes CDR1 SGHDT and CDR2 YYEEEE. The CDR3 sequence: CASSLVGGAGFKTQYF. CDR3 nucleotides: TGTGCCAGCAGCTTGGTAGGGGGAGCGGGTTTTAAGACCCAGTACTTC.

Only a few counts were recorded for this clonotype. The chain uses TRBV27 and TRBJ2-1; tentatively, D is TRBD2 (5 bases). Trimming shortened V by 2 bases and J by 9 bases, and 8 bases separated the two germline ends. CDR1 and CDR2 from the germline V gene are MNHEY and SMNVEV (reference sequence). The CDR3 totals 12 residues. This CDR3 reads CASSLSRGEQFF. The CDR3 nucleotides read TGTGCCAGCAGTTTAAGCCGGGGTGAGCAGTTCTTC.

This clonotype was seen a handful of times. The chain links TRBV15 to TRBJ2-5; weak D call: TRBD1 (6 bases). This CDR3 comprises 15 residues. V was cut by 0 bases and J by 5 bases, with 13 bases left in between. Germline V lookup: CDR1 LNHNV, CDR2 YYDKDF (reference sequence). CDR3 region: CATSREPGAWETQYF. Written as DNA, the CDR3 is TGTGCCACCAGCAGAGAACCAGGGGCTTGGGAGACCCAGTACTTC.

This clonotype has more than one count but fewer than ten. The genes are TRBV18 and TRBJ2-5; D might be TRBD1 or TRBD2, each matching 5 bases. Germline assignment: CDR1 KGHSH and CDR2 LQKENI. The CDR3 covers 15 residues. V lost 4 bases and J 2 bases, leaving 14 bases between the germline ends. The CDR3 DNA reads TGTGCCAGCTCACACTACGAGGGGCGGCAAGAGACCCAGTACTTC. Encoded protein: CASSHYEGRQETQYF.

This chain joins TRBV6-1 and TRBJ2-7; 11 bases line up with TRBD2. The V gene end was trimmed by 6 bases and the J gene end by 6 bases; junction bases not matched to a gene: 7. The CDR3 is 14 residues long. Germline assignment: CDR1 MNHNS and CDR2 SASEGT. CDR3 amino acids: CASRVAGGPSEQYF. DNA of the CDR3: TGTGCCAGCAGGGTAGCGGGAGGGCCCTCCGAGCAGTACTTC.

The chain combines TRBV20-1 with TRBJ2-1; D may be TRBD1 or TRBD2 (5 bases each). With 0 bases removed from V and 7 bases from J, the gap between germline ends came to 19 bases. CDR1 is DFQATT, CDR2 SNEGSKA, per germline (reference sequence). The length of the CDR3 is 16 residues. The CDR3 spells CSARDLVRGIGNEQFF. CDR3 coding DNA: TGCAGTGCTAGAGATCTAGTCCGGGGCATTGGGAATGAGCAGTTCTTC.

The rearrangement uses TRBV5-1 and TRBJ1-1; the match to TRBD1 covers 9 bases. CDR1 and CDR2 from the germline V gene are SGHRS and YFSETQ. The trim removed 0 bases at V and 3 bases at J, leaving 3 bases unmatched. This CDR3 spans 15 amino acids. The CDR3 protein is CASSLDRGRDTEAFF. The CDR3 DNA is TGCGCCAGCAGCTTGGACAGGGGGCGGGACACTGAAGCTTTCTTT.

The chain carries TRBV29-1 and TRBJ2-7; D gene uncertain. CDR1 is SQVTM, CDR2 ANQGSEA, per germline. Trimming removed 6 bases at V and 6 bases at J, with 12 bases between. The CDR3 spans 11 residues. The CDR3 sequence: CSVSPGLEQYF. Written as DNA, the CDR3 is TGCAGCGTCTCCCCCGGCCTCGAGCAGTACTTC.

The chain has TRBV18 and TRBJ1-6, with no clear D. The CDR3 loop spans 13 amino acids. Trimming took 2 bases from V and 8 from J, leaving 7 bases between them. Germline CDR1 is KGHSH and CDR2 is LQKENI. This CDR3 reads CASSPKGDSPLHF. CDR3 nucleotides: TGTGCCAGCTCACCAAAAGGAGATTCACCCCTCCACTTT.

This clonotype was picked up a small number of times. The V and J genes are TRBV27 and TRBJ2-1; D is perhaps TRBD1 or TRBD2 (5 bases each). This CDR3 region has 13 residues. The ends were cut back, 6 bases at V and 3 bases at J, with 9 bases in the middle. Germline V gives CDR1 MNHEY, CDR2 SMNVEV (reference sequence). Here the CDR3 reads CASRGDRYNEQFF. DNA of the CDR3: TGTGCCAGCAGGGGGGACCGCTACAATGAGCAGTTCTTC.

This clonotype was counted between two and nine times. This chain joins TRBV7-9 and TRBJ2-5; D is possibly TRBD2 (5 bases). Germline V gives CDR1 SEHNR, CDR2 FQNEAQ (reference sequence). Trimming shortened V by 3 bases and J by 4 bases, and 18 bases separated the two germline ends. The CDR3 has 16 residues. The CDR3 is CASSFSVLTGRETQYF. The CDR3 DNA reads TGTGCCAGCAGCTTTAGCGTCCTCACCGGACGAGAGACCCAGTACTTC. Complete variable domain (other parts from reference TRBV7-9 and TRBJ2-5): DTGVSQNPRHKITKRGQNVTFRCDPISEHNRLYWYRQTLGQGPEFLTYFQNEAQLEKSRLLSDRFSAERPKGSFSTLEIQRTEQGDSAMYLCASSFSVLTGRETQYFGPGTRLLVL.

This clonotype was seen only a few times. This rearrangement joins TRBV27 to TRBJ2-1, with 9 bases that match TRBD1. CDR3 size: 14 residues. The V gene end was trimmed by 9 bases and the J gene end by 3 bases; junction bases not matched to a gene: 6. Germline CDR1 is MNHEY and CDR2 is SMNVEV (reference sequence). DNA of the CDR3: TGTGCCAGTAAGGGACAGGGTGACTACAATGAGCAGTTCTTC. Encoded protein: CASKGQGDYNEQFF.

The rearrangement uses TRBV29-1 and TRBJ2-1; the match to TRBD1 covers 9 bases. Germline assignment: CDR1 SQVTM and CDR2 ANQGSEA. With 3 bases clipped from V and 4 bases from J, the junction kept 7 bases outside the gene matches. CDR3 length: 15 residues. The CDR3 is CSVDKLGTGYNEQFF. The CDR3 nucleotides read TGCAGCGTTGACAAGCTCGGGACAGGGTACAATGAGCAGTTCTTC.

The chain links TRBV5-5 to TRBJ2-2, with 7 bases aligning to TRBD1. V shed 2 bases and J 4 bases; nucleotides not matched to a gene: 14. Germline lookup yields CDR1 SGHKS and CDR2 YYEKEE (reference sequence). The CDR3 consists of 18 residues. CDR3 nucleotides: TGTGCCAGCAGCTTAGGGACCCACAGGGGTCCCTTCACCGGGGAGCTGTTTTTT. The encoded protein is CASSLGTHRGPFTGELFF.

This clonotype was counted only a few times. This sequence joins TRBV29-1 and TRBJ2-5, with D tentatively TRBD1 (5 bases). V was shortened by 8 bases and J by 4 bases, with 14 bases between the two germline ends. The CDR3 is 12 amino acids. CDR1 is SQVTM, CDR2 ANQGSEA, per germline. In DNA form, the CDR3 reads TGCAGCACCGCTGCAGGGTCAGAGACCCAGTACTTC. As protein: CSTAAGSETQYF.

The chain recombines TRBV1 with TRBJ2-7; TRBD1, the table's D call, lacks a check against the DNA. TRBV1 is labeled a pseudogene. The CDR3 loop spans 14 amino acids. The CDR3 DNA sequence: TGCACCAGCCTCGGGACAGGGAAACCCTACGAGCAGTACTTC. It codes for CTSLGTGKPYEQYF.

The table lists this clonotype with a few counts. This chain joins TRBV2 and TRBJ1-4; D perhaps matches TRBD1 (6 bases). In germline, CDR1 is SNHLY, CDR2 FYNNEI. Deletions cut 8 bases from V and 4 bases from J, with 14 bases between. The CDR3 covers 14 residues. The CDR3 DNA reads TGTGCCAGCCAGTTGGTACAGGGTAATGAAAAACTGTTTTTT. It is translated as CASQLVQGNEKLFF.

This clonotype was recorded at least ten times. The chain has TRBV5-1 and TRBJ2-2; D assignment may be TRBD1 or TRBD2 (5 bases each). This CDR3 has 15 amino acids. The germline V gene has CDR1 SGHRS and CDR2 YFSETQ. V lost 3 bases, J lost 1 base, and 10 bases lay in between. The CDR3 loop is CASSSPGRNTGELFF. The CDR3 DNA sequence: TGCGCCAGCAGCTCCCCAGGGAGGAACACCGGGGAGCTGTTTTTT. The full variable domain, rest sourced from reference TRBV5-1 and TRBJ2-2, is KAGVTQTPRYLIKTRGQQVTLSCSPISGHRSVSWYQQTPGQGLQFLFEYFSETQRNKGNFPGRFSGRQFSNSRSEMNVSTLELGDSALYLCASSSPGRNTGELFFGEGSRLTVL.